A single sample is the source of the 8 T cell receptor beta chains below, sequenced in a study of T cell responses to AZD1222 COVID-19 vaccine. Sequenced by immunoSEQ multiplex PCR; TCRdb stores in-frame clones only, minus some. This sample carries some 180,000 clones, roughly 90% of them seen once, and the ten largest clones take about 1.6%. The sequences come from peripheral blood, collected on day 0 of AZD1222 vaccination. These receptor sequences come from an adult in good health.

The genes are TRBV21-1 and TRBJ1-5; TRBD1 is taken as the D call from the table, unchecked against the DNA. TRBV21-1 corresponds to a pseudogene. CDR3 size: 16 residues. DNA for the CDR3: TGTGCCAGCAGCTTAAGGACAGACTTTAGCAATCAGCCCCAGCATTTT. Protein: CASSLRTDFSNQPQHF.

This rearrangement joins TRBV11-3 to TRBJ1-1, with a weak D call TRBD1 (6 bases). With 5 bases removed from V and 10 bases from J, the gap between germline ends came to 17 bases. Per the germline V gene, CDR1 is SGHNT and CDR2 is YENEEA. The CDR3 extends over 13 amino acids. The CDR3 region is CASSAGQRGSAFF. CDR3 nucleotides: TGTGCCAGCAGCGCGGGACAACGAGGATCAGCTTTCTTT.

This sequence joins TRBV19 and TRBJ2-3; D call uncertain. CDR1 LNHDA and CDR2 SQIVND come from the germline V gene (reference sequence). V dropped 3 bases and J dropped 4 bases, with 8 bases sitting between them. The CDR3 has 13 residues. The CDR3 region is CASSIVLADTQYF. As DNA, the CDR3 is TGTGCCAGTAGTATTGTCCTGGCAGATACGCAGTATTTT.

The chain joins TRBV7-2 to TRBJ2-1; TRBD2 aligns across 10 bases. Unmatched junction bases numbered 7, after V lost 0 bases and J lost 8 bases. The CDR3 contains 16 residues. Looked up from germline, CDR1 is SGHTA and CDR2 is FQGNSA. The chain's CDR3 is CASSLAGAGGPDEQFF. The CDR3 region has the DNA TGTGCCAGCAGCTTAGCAGGAGCGGGGGGGCCAGATGAGCAGTTCTTC.

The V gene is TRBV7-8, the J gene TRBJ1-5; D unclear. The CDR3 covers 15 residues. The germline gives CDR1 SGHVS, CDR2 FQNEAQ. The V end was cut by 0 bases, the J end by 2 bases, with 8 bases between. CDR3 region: CASSLASGGNQPQHF. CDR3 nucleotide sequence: TGTGCCAGCAGCTTAGCCTCCGGGGGCAATCAGCCCCAGCATTTT.

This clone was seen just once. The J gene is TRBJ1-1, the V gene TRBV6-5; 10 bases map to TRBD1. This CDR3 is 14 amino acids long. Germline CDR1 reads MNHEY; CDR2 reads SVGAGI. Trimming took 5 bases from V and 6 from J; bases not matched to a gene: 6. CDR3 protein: CASSRDRGSSEAFF. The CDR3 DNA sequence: TGTGCCAGCAGTCGGGACAGGGGTTCCTCTGAAGCTTTCTTT.

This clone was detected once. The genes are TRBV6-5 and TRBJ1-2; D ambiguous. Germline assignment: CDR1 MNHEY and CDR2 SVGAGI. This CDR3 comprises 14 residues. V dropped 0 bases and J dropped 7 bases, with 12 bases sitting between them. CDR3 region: CASSYSTELRGYTF. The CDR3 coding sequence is TGTGCCAGCAGTTACTCGACGGAGCTACGTGGCTACACCTTC.

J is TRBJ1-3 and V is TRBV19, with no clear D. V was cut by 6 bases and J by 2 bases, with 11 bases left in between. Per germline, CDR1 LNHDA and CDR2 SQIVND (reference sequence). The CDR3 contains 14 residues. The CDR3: CASSLGSAGNTIYF. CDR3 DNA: TGTGCCAGTAGCCTGGGGTCGGCTGGAAACACCATATATTTT.